These T cell receptor beta chains were read from a single sample in a study of identical twins. TCRdb itself ran the 5' RACE reads through MiXCR, one entry per CDR3 protein. Among about 1.7 million distinct CDR3 sequences, under 35% were seen once, and the ten largest hold more than 0.25%. Specimen: cord blood. The receptors were gathered from a newborn girl in good health. Both conserved end residues are part of each CDR3. A D gene is named only where the DNA matches it firmly. Rows may omit the clone size; those that give it use once, few, many or a size class.

abundance | d_gene | j_gene | v_gene | CDR3aa | CDR3nt
. | TRBD1 | TRBJ1-6 | TRBV5-1 | CASSPGQGTNSPLHF | TGCGCCAGCAGCCCCGGACAGGGGACCAATTCACCCCTCCACTTT
few | . | TRBJ2-5 | TRBV6-5 | CASSWGGLGEETQYF | TGTGCCAGCAGTTGGGGCGGCCTCGGCGAGGAGACCCAGTACTTC
. | . | TRBJ2-5 | TRBV24-1 | CATSDFLRETQYF | TGTGCCACCAGTGATTTCCTTAGGGAGACCCAGTACTTC
. | . | TRBJ2-7 | TRBV21-1 | CASSEPSQGTPYEQYF | TGTGCCAGCAGCGAACCTAGCCAGGGAACCCCTTACGAGCAGTACTTC
few | TRBD2 | TRBJ2-4 | TRBV3-1 | CASSPRTSEAKNIQYF | TGTGCCAGCAGCCCCCGGACTAGCGAAGCCAAAAACATTCAGTACTTC
few | TRBD1 | TRBJ2-1 | TRBV29-1 | CSVPGQGLDEQFF | TGCAGCGTGCCGGGACAGGGGCTGGATGAGCAGTTCTTC
. | . | TRBJ1-5 | TRBV20-1 | CSAHRGGLLPRNQPQHF | TGCAGTGCTCACCGGGGTGGGCTCCTTCCGCGCAATCAGCCCCAGCATTTT
. | . | TRBJ2-4 | TRBV28 | CASTRKLAKNIQYF | TGTGCCAGCACCCGGAAGTTAGCCAAAAACATTCAGTACTTC
. | TRBD2 | TRBJ2-1 | TRBV18 | CASSQIAGVRNEQFF | TGTGCCAGCTCACAGATAGCGGGAGTTAGGAATGAGCAGTTCTTC
. | . | TRBJ2-5 | TRBV3-1 | CASSQDTNQETQYF | TGTGCCAGCAGCCAAGACACGAACCAAGAGACCCAGTACTTC
few | TRBD1 | TRBJ2-1 | TRBV3-1 | CASSQVAGTGPFF | TGTGCCAGCAGCCAAGTAGCAGGGACAGGGCCGTTCTTC
few | . | TRBJ2-5 | TRBV10-3 | CAISDSWQNDQYF | TGTGCCATCAGTGACTCTTGGCAGAACGATCAGTACTTC
few | TRBD2 | TRBJ2-1 | TRBV27 | CASSLGTGTSPFF | TGTGCCAGCAGTTTGGGAACCGGGACTAGCCCGTTCTTC
few | . | TRBJ2-7 | TRBV5-1 | CASSLGSENEQYF | TGCGCCAGCAGCTTGGGATCCGAGAACGAGCAGTACTTC
. | . | TRBJ2-1 | TRBV15 | CATSTGPYKQFF | TGTGCCACCAGCACAGGGCCCTACAAGCAGTTCTTC
. | . | TRBJ2-2 | TRBV27 | CARSLWGNGELFF | TGTGCCAGAAGTTTATGGGGGAACGGGGAGCTGTTTTTT
few | TRBD2 | TRBJ2-3 | TRBV7-6 | CASTLTSGISDTQYF | TGTGCCAGTACCCTGACTAGCGGGATTTCGGATACGCAGTATTTT
. | . | TRBJ1-5 | TRBV12-3/TRBV12-4 | CASSLISRNQPQHF | TGTGCCAGCAGTTTAATTTCGCGCAATCAGCCCCAGCATTTT
. | . | TRBJ2-3 | TRBV20-1 | CSTRRGADTQYF | TGCAGTACTAGGAGAGGGGCAGATACGCAGTATTTT
few | TRBD1 | TRBJ2-5 | TRBV18 | CASSNTYGQGHQETQYF | TGTGCCAGCTCAAACACATACGGACAGGGCCACCAAGAGACCCAGTACTTC
. | TRBD1 | TRBJ1-1 | TRBV7-8 | CASSARTGTMNTEAFF | TGTGCCAGCAGCGCTCGGACAGGCACCATGAACACTGAAGCTTTCTTT
few | . | TRBJ2-3 | TRBV10-1 | CASSELGRGDTQYF | TGCGCCAGCAGTGAGCTAGGGAGGGGGGATACGCAGTATTTT
. | . | TRBJ1-1 | TRBV21-1 | CASSNYRPMNTEAFF | TGTGCCAGCAGCAATTACAGACCGATGAACACTGAAGCTTTCTTT
few | . | TRBJ2-5 | TRBV20-1 | CSARSRGWYQETQYF | TGCAGTGCTAGAAGCCGAGGGTGGTATCAAGAGACCCAGTACTTC
few | . | TRBJ2-5 | TRBV5-1 | CASSWANSQVQETQYF | TGCGCCAGCAGCTGGGCCAACTCACAGGTCCAAGAGACCCAGTACTTC
many | . | TRBJ1-5 | TRBV20-1 | CSARVGGSNQPQHF | TGCAGTGCTAGAGTCGGGGGGAGCAATCAGCCCCAGCATTTT
. | . | TRBJ2-3 | TRBV5-1 | CASTEGSSDTQYF | TGCGCCAGCACCGAGGGGAGCTCGGATACGCAGTATTTT
. | . | TRBJ1-2 | TRBV20-1 | CSAPLRPEGIYGHTF | TGCAGTGCGCCGCTTCGACCCGAGGGAATCTATGGCCACACCTTC
few | TRBD2 | TRBJ2-5 | TRBV12-3/TRBV12-4 | CASSIRLALEQYF | TGTGCCAGCAGTATCCGACTAGCTCTTGAGCAGTACTTC
. | . | TRBJ1-1 | TRBV5-1 | CASTPGLNTESFF | TGCGCCAGCACGCCGGGCCTGAACACTGAATCTTTCTTT
. | . | TRBJ2-3 | TRBV4-1 | CASSQSVAADTQYF | TGCGCCAGCAGCCAAAGCGTCGCGGCAGATACGCAGTATTTT
. | . | TRBJ2-5 | TRBV7-6 | CASSLRFGAELQETQYF | TGTGCCAGCAGCTTAAGATTCGGGGCAGAGTTACAAGAGACCCAGTACTTC
many | TRBD1 | TRBJ2-7 | TRBV5-1 | CASSLDRGLDEQYF | TGCGCCAGCAGCTTGGACAGGGGGCTCGACGAGCAGTACTTC
. | . | TRBJ2-7 | TRBV20-1 | CSARDSRGTYEQYF | TGCAGTGCTAGAGACTCACGAGGGACCTACGAGCAGTACTTC
few | . | TRBJ2-1 | TRBV5-1 | CASSTVASGNEQFF | TGCGCCAGCAGCACCGTAGCGTCTGGCAATGAGCAGTTCTTC
few | . | TRBJ2-4 | TRBV13 | CASSVSDSRSAKNIQYF | TGTGCCAGCAGCGTCTCGGACAGCCGGTCAGCCAAAAACATTCAGTACTTC
few | . | TRBJ2-3 | TRBV6-4 | CASRPASDLTDTQYF | TGTGCCAGCAGACCAGCTAGCGACCTCACAGATACGCAGTATTTT
. | . | TRBJ2-1 | TRBV11-2 | CASSWGWGRPPYEQFF | TGTGCCAGCAGCTGGGGTTGGGGCAGGCCCCCCTACGAGCAGTTCTTC
. | . | TRBJ2-1 | TRBV7-9 | CASSFSWGNNEQFF | TGTGCCAGCAGCTTCAGTTGGGGAAACAATGAGCAGTTCTTC